This T cell receptor (beta chain) was observed in a study of T cell repertoires in cytomegalovirus infection. This clonotype was found a few times. The antigen is not known. TCRdb redid the calling of the reads with MiXCR, one entry per CDR3 protein. The sample records about 480,000 distinct CDR3 sequences, roughly a third being singletons. V trimming: 3 bases; J trimming: 5 bases; junction bases outside the gene matches: 3. This CDR3 region has 14 residues. Looked up from germline, CDR1 is LNHDA and CDR2 is SQIVND (reference sequence). Sequenced material: cultured PBMCs, taken from culture after CMV antigen stimulation. This clonotype originated in a human donor in good health (CMV status not recorded). Some clones in this sample may be carry-over from other donors' samples. The chain uses TRBV19 and TRBJ2-1, with 8 positions matching TRBD2. CDR3 coding DNA: TGTGCCAGTAGTATCTTAGCGGGAAACAATGAGCAGTTCTTC. Residues: CASSILAGNNEQFF.